Listed here are 8 T cell receptor beta chains from one sample, sequenced in a study of tumor-infiltrating lymphocytes in primary liver carcinoma. RNA was extracted from whole blood without cell sorting, alongside germline DNA. From around 530 ng of total RNA, TCR beta-specific cDNA was reverse-transcribed using a constant-region primer. Construction of TCR beta libraries relied on three successive nested multiplex PCR rounds employing slightly modified ARM-PCR. A C-beta reverse primer and TRBV1-TRBV30 forward primers served in each of the first two PCR rounds, at about 10 cycles apiece. TCRdb re-called the multiplex PCR reads with MiXCR, one entry per CDR3 protein. The table shows 330,000 or so distinct CDR3 sequences, with almost 65% occurring only once. Sequencing was done on a sample of peripheral blood. These receptors were collected from a man between 35 and 55 years old with primary liver carcinoma and hepatitis B virus infection.

The chain uses TRBV11-2 and TRBJ2-1; D not resolved. Germline CDR1 SGHAT, CDR2 FQNNGV. Trimming left V 5 bases short and J 8 bases short, with 13 bases between. This CDR3 contains 13 residues. The CDR3 protein is CASSALVGYEQFF. The CDR3 region has the DNA TGTGCCAGCAGCGCGCTAGTCGGCTATGAGCAGTTCTTC.

A single count supports this clonotype. This is likely a read error, given that the CDR3 carries no conserved phenylalanine or tryptophan at its end. The V call is TRBV4-1, the J call TRBJ2-4; 12 bases are a match to TRBD2. With 0 bases clipped from V and 11 bases from J, the junction kept 5 bases outside the gene matches. The germline V gene encodes CDR1 MGHRA and CDR2 YSYEKL. This CDR3 region has 15 residues. The CDR3 loop is CASSQDASGRGFQYI. The CDR3 DNA is TGCGCCAGCAGCCAAGATGCTAGCGGGAGGGGCTTTCAGTACATC.

CDR3 residues: CASTWRSLAGGEWKGKQYF. DNA of the CDR3: TGTGCCAGCACCTGGAGGAGTCTAGCGGGAGGAGAATGGAAAGGCAAGCAGTACTTC. V gene TRBV11-2 combines with J gene TRBJ2-7; 11 bases align to TRBD2. Germline assignment: CDR1 SGHAT and CDR2 FQNNGV. CDR3 length: 19 residues. The V segment lost 7 bases and the J segment 8 bases; nucleotides outside the gene matches: 25.

This clonotype has a count of ten or more. The CDR3 DNA is TGCGCCAGCAGCCAAGGAGCGGGATTGGAGACCCAGTACTTC. It yields the protein CASSQGAGLETQYF. This chain connects TRBV4-1 to TRBJ2-5; 7 nucleotides line up with TRBD2. This CDR3 is 14 amino acids long. After removal of 1 base from V and 5 bases from J, the junction contained 4 bases not matched to a gene. The germline gives CDR1 MGHRA, CDR2 YSYEKL.

There are a few counts of this clonotype. A much more abundant neighbour one base away suggests this may be a read error. The rearrangement links TRBV4-2 to TRBJ2-1; D unresolved. This CDR3 contains 14 residues. CDR1 LGHNA and CDR2 YNFKEQ come from the germline V gene. The CDR3 region has the DNA TGTGCCAGCAGCCAAGACAGGTCTCGCAATGAGCAGCTCTTC. Amino acid sequence: CASSQDRSRNEQLF.

This clonotype occurred once. An end of the junction does not agree with germline; a read error may underlie this. CDR3 DNA sequence: TGTGCCAGCAGCTTATGGCCACAGGCGAACACTGAGGCTTTCTTT. As protein: CASSLWPQANTEAFF. The gene calls are TRBV11-2 and TRBJ1-1, with a possible D match to TRBD1 (5 bases). CDR1 and CDR2 (germline): SGHAT, FQNNGV. CDR3 size: 15 residues.

The V gene is TRBV28, the J gene TRBJ1-4; 10 nucleotides align to TRBD1. V was clipped by 5 bases and J by 4 bases; unmatched bases: 4. This CDR3 region has 15 residues. The germline V gene has CDR1 MDHEN and CDR2 SYDVKM. CDR3 coding DNA: TGTGCCAGCAGTGCCGGGGACAGGGGTAATGAAAAACTGTTTTTT. It is translated as CASSAGDRGNEKLFF.

This clonotype has at least ten counts. The chain uses TRBV6-5 and TRBJ2-7; 12 bases line up with TRBD2. The CDR3 covers 14 residues. Germline V CDR1 and CDR2: MNHEY, SVGAGI. With V trimmed by 6 bases and J by 4 bases, 4 bases remained unmatched. CDR3: CASSRLAGEYEQYF. CDR3 nucleotide sequence: TGTGCCAGCAGCAGACTAGCGGGAGAATACGAGCAGTACTTC.